The clone carrying this TCR beta chain was seen a few times. No antigen is known for it. The sample comes from a study of T cells after yellow fever vaccination. Study-level results: Abundant clonotypes from the bulk population could have been carried over as contaminants into FACS-sorted repertoires. Peak timing came faster in the weaker secondary response, day 5 versus 15.

The CDR3 runs 13 residues. Germline V gene lookup returns CDR1 MGHDK and CDR2 SYGVNS. V gave up 7 bases and J gave up 5 bases, with 12 bases separating them. TCRdb itself ran the 5' RACE reads through MiXCR, one entry per CDR3 protein. The sample holds around 600,000 distinct CDR3 sequences, 10% to 15% seen once. The chain couples TRBV25-1 to TRBJ2-1; D remains unclear. This TCR was recovered from a man aged 25-45 years who received the YFV17D yellow fever vaccine. Sequenced here: PBMCs, sampled on the day of the yellow fever booster vaccination. In nucleotides, the CDR3 is TGTGCCAGCAATTCGGTGGGTCACAATGAGCAGTTCTTC. Translated, it gives CASNSVGHNEQFF.